This TCR beta chain was recorded in a study of blood T cell repertoires in COVID-19. Turning to the study itself: Collection of acute and convalescent COVID-19 samples took place in the United States, Italy and Spain. The cDNA or gDNA used as material had been derived from T cells, B-cell-depleted T cells, or PBMCs.

CDR1 and CDR2 (germline): SGHVS, FQNEAQ. The V end lost 5 bases, the J end lost 9 bases, and 11 bases lay between the germline ends. The CDR3 totals 13 residues. As originally analysed: Nucleated cell counts were estimated from reference gene primer amplification. Assay: immunoSEQ multiplex PCR; the TCRdb copy retains only in-frame clones and omits some. V, J and clone size are those of that table, while D and trimming were read from the DNA. This table holds more than 60,000 clones, more than 75% found once. Sequencing used peripheral blood. This sequence originates from a man in his 60s with acute or convalescent COVID-19. This chain connects TRBV7-8 to TRBJ1-6, with D possibly matching TRBD1 (5 bases). In DNA, the CDR3 is TGTGCCAGCAGCGCATACGACAGTTCACCCCTCCACTTT. Protein sequence: CASSAYDSSPLHF.